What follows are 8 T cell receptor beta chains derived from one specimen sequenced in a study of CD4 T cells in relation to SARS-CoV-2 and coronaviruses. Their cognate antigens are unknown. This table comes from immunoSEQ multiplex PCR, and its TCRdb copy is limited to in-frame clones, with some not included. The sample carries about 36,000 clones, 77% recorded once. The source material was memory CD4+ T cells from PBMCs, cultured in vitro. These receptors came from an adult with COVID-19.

Here the CDR3 DNA reads TGTGCCAGCATAGTGGGGACTAGCGGGACCAATGAGCAGTTCTTC. Translation gives CASIVGTSGTNEQFF. The chain uses TRBV28 and TRBJ2-1, with 13 bases lining up with TRBD2. After removal of 7 bases from V and 6 bases from J, the junction contained 6 bases not matched to a gene. Germline V gene data show CDR1 as MDHEN and CDR2 as SYDVKM. The CDR3 covers 15 residues.

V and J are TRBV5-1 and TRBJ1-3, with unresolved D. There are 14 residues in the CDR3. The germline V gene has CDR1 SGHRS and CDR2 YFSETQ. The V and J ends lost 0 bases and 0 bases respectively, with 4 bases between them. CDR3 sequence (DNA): TGCGCCAGCAGCTTGGACAGCTCTGGAAACACCATATATTTT. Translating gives CASSLDSSGNTIYF.

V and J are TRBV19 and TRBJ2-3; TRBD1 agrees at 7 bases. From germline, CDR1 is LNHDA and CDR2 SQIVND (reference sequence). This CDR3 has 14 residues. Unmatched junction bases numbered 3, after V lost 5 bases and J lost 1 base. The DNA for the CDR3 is TGTGCCAGTAGTTTAAGGGGGCGCACAGATACGCAGTATTTT. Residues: CASSLRGRTDTQYF.

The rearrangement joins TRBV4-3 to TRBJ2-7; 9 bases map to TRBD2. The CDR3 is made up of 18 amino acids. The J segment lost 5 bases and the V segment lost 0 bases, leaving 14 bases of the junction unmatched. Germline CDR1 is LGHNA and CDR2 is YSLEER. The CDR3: CASSQDHGIAGARDEQYF. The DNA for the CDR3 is TGCGCCAGCAGCCAAGACCACGGGATAGCGGGAGCTCGGGACGAGCAGTACTTC.

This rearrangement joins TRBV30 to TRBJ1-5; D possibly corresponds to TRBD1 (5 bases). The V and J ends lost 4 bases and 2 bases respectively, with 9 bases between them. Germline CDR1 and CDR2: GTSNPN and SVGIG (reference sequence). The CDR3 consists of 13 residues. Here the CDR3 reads CAWNRDGNQPQHF. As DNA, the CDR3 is TGTGCCTGGAATAGGGACGGCAATCAGCCCCAGCATTTT.

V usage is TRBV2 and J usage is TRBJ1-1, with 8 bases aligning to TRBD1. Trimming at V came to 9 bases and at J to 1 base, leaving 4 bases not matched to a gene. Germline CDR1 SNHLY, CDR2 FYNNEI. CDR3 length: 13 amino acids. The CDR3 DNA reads TGTGCCAGTAGGACAGGGCCGAACACTGAAGCTTTCTTT. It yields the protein CASRTGPNTEAFF.

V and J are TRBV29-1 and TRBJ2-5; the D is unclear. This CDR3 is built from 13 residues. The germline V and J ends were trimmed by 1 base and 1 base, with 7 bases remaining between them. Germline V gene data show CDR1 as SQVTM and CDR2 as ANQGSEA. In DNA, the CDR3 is TGCAGCGTTGAAGGACTGACCCAAGAGACCCAGTACTTC. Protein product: CSVEGLTQETQYF.

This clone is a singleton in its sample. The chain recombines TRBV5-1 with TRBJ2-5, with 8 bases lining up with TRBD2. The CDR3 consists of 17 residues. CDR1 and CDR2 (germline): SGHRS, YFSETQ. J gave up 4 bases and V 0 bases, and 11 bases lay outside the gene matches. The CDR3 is CASSLAGTRMGGETQYF. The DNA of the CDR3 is TGCGCCAGCAGCTTGGCCGGGACTAGGATGGGAGGAGAGACCCAGTACTTC.